Listed below are T cell receptor beta chains from one sample, sequenced in a study of OX40 agonist ivuxolimab in advanced cancers. Profiled with immunoSEQ multiplex PCR; TCRdb holds only in-frame clones, not every one. Among roughly 67,000 clones listed, 80% to 85% were seen once. Material: CD4+ or CD8+ T cells sorted from blood, obtained in a trial of the OX40 agonist ivuxolimab. These TCRs come from an adult with an advanced solid tumor such as melanoma, head and neck, liver or kidney cancer. Both conserved end residues are trimmed from each CDR3. Expanded clones are given a class, and other clones once, few, many or no size at all.

CDR3 protein: ASSKLVGTGELF; J gene: TRBJ2-2; V gene: TRBV2; clone size: once
CDR3 protein: ASSQRLLPSYNEQF; J gene: TRBJ2-1; V gene: TRBV14; clone size: once
CDR3 protein: ASSEEGVSYNEQF; J gene: TRBJ2-1; V gene: TRBV6-1; clone size: .
CDR3 protein: ASSLRDSPLH; J gene: TRBJ1-6; V gene: TRBV7-2; clone size: .
CDR3 protein: ASSASGYEQY; J gene: TRBJ2-7; V gene: TRBV9; clone size: .
CDR3 protein: ASSHSGSPQETQY; J gene: TRBJ2-5; V gene: TRBV5-4; clone size: few
CDR3 protein: ASSFPSAGRELF; J gene: TRBJ2-2; V gene: TRBV28; clone size: .
CDR3 protein: ASSTHRQGRGYGYT; J gene: TRBJ1-2; V gene: TRBV5-6; clone size: .
CDR3 protein: ASSQRLAGGPETQY; J gene: TRBJ2-5; V gene: TRBV5-1; clone size: .
CDR3 protein: ASSISRTGGMLVQETQY; J gene: TRBJ2-5; V gene: TRBV19; clone size: .
CDR3 protein: ASSHGTGIYNEQF; J gene: TRBJ2-1; V gene: TRBV18; clone size: .
CDR3 protein: ASSLWDRGREGYT; J gene: TRBJ1-2; V gene: TRBV7-8; clone size: .
CDR3 protein: ASSPSRGGADTQY; J gene: TRBJ2-3; V gene: TRBV18; clone size: .
CDR3 protein: ASSLGGRIVADTQY; J gene: TRBJ2-3; V gene: TRBV5-1; clone size: .
CDR3 protein: AWSVLGQGVYGYT; J gene: TRBJ1-2; V gene: TRBV30; clone size: .
CDR3 protein: AWSAAPGSYNEQF; J gene: TRBJ2-1; V gene: TRBV30; clone size: .
CDR3 protein: ASSTGGYSAATDTQY; J gene: TRBJ2-3; V gene: TRBV28; clone size: .
CDR3 protein: ASSGVHRGSSGFRTDTQY; J gene: TRBJ2-3; V gene: TRBV2; clone size: .